The subject of this entry is one T cell receptor (beta chain). This clone was found once. The antigen it binds to is not known. There are no base qualities to consult, and no much larger clone falls within one base. Including the terminal cysteine and phenylalanine, the CDR3 comprises 15 residues. This entry keeps only the CDR3 DNA: 45 bases, framed from base 1. For this chain, trimming is 4 bases at the V end and 7 bases at the J end, and the number of junction bases without a gene match is 8. The CDR1 and CDR2 encoded by the germline V gene (reference sequence) are SGHKS and YYEKEE. TCRbeta CDR3 regions were amplified from genomic DNA using the immunoSEQ Assay, a bias-controlled multiplex PCR. The published analysis was carried out like this. Nucleated cell counts per sample were estimated from amplification of reference gene primers within the assay. To quantify the absolute abundance of each unique TCRbeta CDR3 rearrangement, sequence reads were collapsed and filtered. Productive Simpson clonality was computed per sample as the square root of Simpson's diversity index over productive rearrangements. This is the immuneACCESS table as TCRdb keeps it, with only in-frame sequences that have V and J called. A part of the clones is gone; compared with another copy, unresolved V genes explain less than half, and the rest is unexplained. From that table come the V and J calls and clone size; the DNA was used to work out D and trimming. This sample lists roughly 230,000 clones; under 85% were detected once. The ten most abundant clones make up 5.5% of the sample.

Collaborating institutions collected whole blood in K2EDTA tubes following their own protocols. For TCRbeta analysis, collaborator samples were shipped as frozen whole blood, as isolated PBMCs, or as DNA extracted from either sample type. The sample belongs to a study of blood T cell repertoires in COVID-19 (dated by TCRdb to 2018 to 2020). For context, the study as a whole: Samples from collaborators originated in the United States, Italy and Spain and spanned both the acute and convalescent phases of COVID-19. The prospective study material was composed of cDNA or gDNA derived from T cells, B-cell-depleted T cells, or PBMCs. Deeply sampled blood TCRbeta repertoires from subjects exposed to, actively infected with, or recovered from COVID-19 were included in the dataset. The repertoires were released in a freely available public database intended as a resource for research on the immune response to SARS-CoV-2. The samples were drawn from the first 160 participants of the ongoing ImmuneRACE study and from some 1,300 subjects provided by 6 global collaborators. Nearly every sample came with metadata listing a de-identified subject ID, COVID-19 status, age in years and sex. Where available, HLA class I and class II types were obtained from metadata supplied by the sample provider rather than from assay-based typing.

Study-wide conclusions, independent of this receptor: The amount of clinical and demographic metadata varied by source and participant and was provided uncurated.

Rearrangement joined TRBV5-5 to TRBJ1-5, and TRBD1 matches 10 of the central bases. The TCR originated in a human donor in a cohort sampled during active COVID-19. Sequenced material: peripheral blood. The CDR3 loop reads CASSPFDRGQQPQHF. At the DNA level, the sequence is TGTGCCAGCAGCCCCTTCGACAGGGGGCAACAGCCCCAGCATTTT.